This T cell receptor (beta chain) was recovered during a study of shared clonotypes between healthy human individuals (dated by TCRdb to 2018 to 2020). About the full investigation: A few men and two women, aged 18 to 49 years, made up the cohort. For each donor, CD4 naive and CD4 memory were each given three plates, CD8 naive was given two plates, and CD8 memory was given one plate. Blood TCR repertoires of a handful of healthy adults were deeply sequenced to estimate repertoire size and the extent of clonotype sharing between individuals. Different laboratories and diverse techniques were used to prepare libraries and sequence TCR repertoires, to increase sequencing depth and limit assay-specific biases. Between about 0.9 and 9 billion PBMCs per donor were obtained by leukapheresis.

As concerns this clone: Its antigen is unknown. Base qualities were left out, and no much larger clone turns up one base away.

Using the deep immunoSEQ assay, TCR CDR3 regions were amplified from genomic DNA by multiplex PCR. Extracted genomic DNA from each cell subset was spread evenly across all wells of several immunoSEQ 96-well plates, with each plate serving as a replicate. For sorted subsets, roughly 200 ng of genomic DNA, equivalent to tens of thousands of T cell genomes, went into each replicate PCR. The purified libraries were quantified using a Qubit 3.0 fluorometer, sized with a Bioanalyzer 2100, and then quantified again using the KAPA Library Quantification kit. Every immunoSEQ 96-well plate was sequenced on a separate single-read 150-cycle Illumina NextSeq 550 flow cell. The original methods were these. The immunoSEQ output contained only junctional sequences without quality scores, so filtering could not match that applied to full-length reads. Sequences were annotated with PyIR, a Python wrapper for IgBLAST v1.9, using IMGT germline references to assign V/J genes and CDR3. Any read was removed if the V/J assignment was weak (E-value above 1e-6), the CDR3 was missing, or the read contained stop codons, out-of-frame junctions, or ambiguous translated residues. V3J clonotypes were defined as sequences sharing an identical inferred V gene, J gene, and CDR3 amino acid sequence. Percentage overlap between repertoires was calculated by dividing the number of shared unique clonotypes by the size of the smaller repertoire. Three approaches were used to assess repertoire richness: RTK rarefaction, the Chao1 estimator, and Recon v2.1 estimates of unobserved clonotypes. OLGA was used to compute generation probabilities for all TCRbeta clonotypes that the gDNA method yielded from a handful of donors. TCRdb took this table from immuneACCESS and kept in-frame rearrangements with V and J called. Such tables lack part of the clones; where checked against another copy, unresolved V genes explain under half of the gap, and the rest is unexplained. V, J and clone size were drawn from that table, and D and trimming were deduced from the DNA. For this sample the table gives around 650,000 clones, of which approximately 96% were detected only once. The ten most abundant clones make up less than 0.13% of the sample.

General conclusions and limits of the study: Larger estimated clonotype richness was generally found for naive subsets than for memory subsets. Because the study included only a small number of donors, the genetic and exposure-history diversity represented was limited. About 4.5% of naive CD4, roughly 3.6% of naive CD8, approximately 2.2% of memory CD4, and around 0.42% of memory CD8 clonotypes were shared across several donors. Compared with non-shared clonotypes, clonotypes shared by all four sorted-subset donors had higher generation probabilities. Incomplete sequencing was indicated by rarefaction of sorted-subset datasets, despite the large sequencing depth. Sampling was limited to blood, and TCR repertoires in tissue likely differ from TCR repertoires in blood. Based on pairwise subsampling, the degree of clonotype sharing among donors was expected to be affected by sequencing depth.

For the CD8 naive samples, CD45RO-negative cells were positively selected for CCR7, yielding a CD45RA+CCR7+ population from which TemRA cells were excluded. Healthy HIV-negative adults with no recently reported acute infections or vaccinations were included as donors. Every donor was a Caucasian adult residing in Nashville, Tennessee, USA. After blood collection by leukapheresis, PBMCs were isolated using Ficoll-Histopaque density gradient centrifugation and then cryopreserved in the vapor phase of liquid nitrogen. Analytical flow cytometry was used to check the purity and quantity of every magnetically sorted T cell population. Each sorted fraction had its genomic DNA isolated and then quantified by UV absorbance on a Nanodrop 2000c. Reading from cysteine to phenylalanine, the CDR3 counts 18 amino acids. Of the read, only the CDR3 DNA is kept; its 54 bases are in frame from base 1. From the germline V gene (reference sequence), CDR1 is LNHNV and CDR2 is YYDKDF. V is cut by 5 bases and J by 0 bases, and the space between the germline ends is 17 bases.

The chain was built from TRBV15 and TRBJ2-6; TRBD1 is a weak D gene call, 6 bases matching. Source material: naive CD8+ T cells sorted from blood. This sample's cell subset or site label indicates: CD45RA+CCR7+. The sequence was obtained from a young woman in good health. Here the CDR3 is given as CATSQDSLLSSGANVLTF. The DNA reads TGTGCCACCAGCCAGGACAGCCTCCTTTCCTCTGGGGCCAACGTCCTGACTTTC.